The 17 T cell receptor beta chains below all came from one sample that was sequenced in a study of molecular identifiers for immune sequencing clone quantification. Each CDR3 protein gets one entry after TCRdb re-called the PCR reads with MiXCR. This sample yields some 320,000 distinct CDR3 sequences, of which about 22% are seen a single time; more than 0.8% belongs to the top ten. What was sequenced was naive CD8+ T cells from blood, with Jurkat cell RNA spiked in. Subset noted: FACS-sorted CD8+CD4-CCR7+CD45RA+ naive T cells. The receptor set was obtained from a human donor in good health. Some libraries in this study had Jurkat cell RNA spiked in.

This clonotype was counted ten times or more. The chain carries TRBV5-6 and TRBJ2-3, with D possibly TRBD2 on 6 matching bases. This CDR3 comprises 21 residues. V shed 4 bases and J shed 0 bases, with 30 bases lying between them. Per the germline V gene, CDR1 is SGHDT and CDR2 is YYEEEE. For the CDR3, the DNA is TGTGCCAGCAGCCCTGTTGGGGCTAGCGAGGGTCATATGCCTAGCACAGATACGCAGTATTTT. Translation: CASSPVGASEGHMPSTDTQYF.

In regard to this clonotype: One junction end disagrees with the germline gene, perhaps due to a read error. The rearrangement joins TRBV19 to TRBJ2-2; no clear D gene. In germline, CDR1 is LNHDA, CDR2 SQIVND (reference sequence). This CDR3 has 14 residues. CDR3 region: CTSSILANTGELFF. CDR3 DNA: TGTACCAGTAGTATCCTAGCGAACACCGGGGAGCTGTTTTTT.

The CDR3 protein is CASSLAAATEAFF. The CDR3 DNA sequence: TGTGCCAGCAGCTTAGCGGCAGCCACTGAAGCTTTCTTT. The V gene is TRBV11-2, the J gene TRBJ1-1; D unclear. V was shortened by 1 base and J by 4 bases, with 7 bases between the two germline ends. The CDR3 has 13 amino acids. Germline V gene data show CDR1 as SGHAT and CDR2 as FQNNGV.

Note on this clonotype: A much larger clone lies a single base off, so this may be a read error. The chain couples TRBV5-5 to TRBJ2-7, with D possibly TRBD1 on 5 matching bases. The CDR3 totals 14 residues. Germline V lookup: CDR1 SGHKS, CDR2 YYEKEE (reference sequence). As DNA, the CDR3 is TGTGCCAGCAGCTTGGTTAAGGGGTCCTGCGAGCAGTACTTC. It encodes CASSLVKGSCEQYF.

This clonotype occurred many times. V gene TRBV7-8 combines with J gene TRBJ2-1; 8 bases align to TRBD2. Germline V gives CDR1 SGHVS, CDR2 FQNEAQ. J was trimmed by 9 bases and V by 5 bases; bases with no gene match: 3. The CDR3 consists of 12 residues. The CDR3 DNA sequence: TGTGCCAGCAGCACAGGGACTAGTGAGCAGTTCTTC. Protein: CASSTGTSEQFF.

Only one count was recorded for this clonotype. Just one base apart from a much larger clone, this may be a read error. The J gene is TRBJ1-2, the V gene TRBV3-1, with a tentative D call TRBD1 (5 bases). This CDR3 is built from 13 residues. Germline V gene sequence: CDR1 LGHDT, CDR2 YNNKEL (reference sequence). CDR3 DNA: TGTGCCAGCAGCCAATTTTCAGGACACGAGTACGCCTTC. Its translation: CASSQFSGHEYAF.

Remarks on this clonotype: A much larger clone differs from this one at a single base, so this may be a read error. The chain joins TRBV4-1 to TRBJ2-2, with D possibly TRBD1 on 6 matching bases. The CDR3 contains 14 residues. The germline gives CDR1 MGHRA, CDR2 YSYEKL. Trimming removed 4 bases from V and 3 bases from J, with 9 bases in between. The CDR3 DNA reads TGCGCCAGCAGCCTGAGGGGGTACACCGGGGAGCTGTTTTTT. This codes for CASSLRGYTGELFF.

This clonotype was counted ten times or more. J is TRBJ2-6 and V is TRBV3-1; a weak D match, TRBD1 (5 bases). The CDR3 runs 18 residues. The V end lost 3 bases, the J end lost 1 base, and 16 bases lay between the germline ends. Germline V gene lookup returns CDR1 LGHDT and CDR2 YNNKEL (reference sequence). CDR3 loop: CASSQGLTRLSGANVLTF. DNA for the CDR3: TGTGCCAGCAGCCAGGGGCTTACGAGATTATCTGGGGCCAACGTCCTGACTTTC.

This clonotype has a single count. A read error may explain this, as a much larger clone is one base away. No conserved phenylalanine or tryptophan is present at the end of the CDR3, so a read error is the likely explanation. This chain uses TRBV6-5 with TRBJ1-1, with D perhaps TRBD1 (5 bases). The CDR3 length is 14 residues. The germline CDR1 and CDR2 sequences are MNHEY and SVGAGI. V was pared by 2 bases and J by 4 bases, with 11 bases between. The CDR3 DNA reads as TGTGCCAGCAGTTACGGCTCTGGGGGCACTGAAGCTTTCCTT. This encodes CASSYGSGGTEAFL.

This clonotype has at least ten counts. Written as DNA, the CDR3 is TGTGCCAGCAGCCCCCAGAGGACAGGGACAGACACAGATACGCAGTATTTT. It translates to CASSPQRTGTDTDTQYF. The rearrangement links TRBV7-9 to TRBJ2-3; TRBD1 agrees at 8 bases. CDR3 length: 17 residues. J lost 2 bases, V lost 5 bases, and 12 bases had no gene match. Looked up from germline, CDR1 is SEHNR and CDR2 is FQNEAQ (reference sequence).

The genes are TRBV5-5 and TRBJ2-2; D unclear. Germline-derived CDR1 and CDR2 are SGHKS and YYEKEE (reference sequence). The CDR3 length is 15 residues. Trimming took off 4 bases at V and 3 bases at J, with 13 bases between the two ends. CDR3 sequence (DNA): TGTGCCAGCAGCACGGATGGCCACTACACCGGGGAGCTGTTTTTT. Its protein product is CASSTDGHYTGELFF. Filled out from reference TRBV5-5 and TRBJ2-2, the complete variable domain reads DAGVTQSPTHLIKTRGQQVTLRCSPISGHKSVSWYQQVLGQGPQFIFQYYEKEERGRGNFPDRFSARQFPNYSSELNVNALLLGDSALYLCASSTDGHYTGELFFGEGSRLTVL.

As for this clonotype: With a much larger clone just one base away, this may be a read error. In nucleotides, the CDR3 is TGCAGTGCATCGTTCACAGAAACGAATGAGCAGTTCTTC. Its translation is CSASFTETNEQFF. The chain carries TRBV20-1 and TRBJ2-1; D uncertain. Germline V gives CDR1 DFQATT, CDR2 SNEGSKA (reference sequence). V was cut by 6 bases and J by 7 bases, with 16 bases left in between. This CDR3 spans 13 amino acids.

The table lists this clonotype with many counts. The chain employs TRBV7-8 and TRBJ2-1; 10 nucleotides match TRBD2. Trimming cost V 7 bases and J 8 bases; bases outside gene matches: 20. Per the germline V gene, CDR1 is SGHVS and CDR2 is FQNEAQ. The CDR3 runs to 18 residues. The DNA for the CDR3 is TGTGCCAGCAATCTTAACGCTCTCATAGCGGGGGGCCGGTATGAGCAGTTCTTC. It codes for CASNLNALIAGGRYEQFF.

This sequence joins TRBV19 and TRBJ1-2, with D maybe TRBD1 (5 bases). The CDR3 contains 17 residues. Trimming shortened V by 2 bases and J by 1 base, and 17 bases separated the two germline ends. Germline lookup yields CDR1 LNHDA and CDR2 SQIVND (reference sequence). The CDR3 DNA follows: TGTGCCAGTAGTATATTGGCCTACGACAGCGTTAACTATGGCTACACCTTC. Translation gives CASSILAYDSVNYGYTF. Complete variable domain (other parts from reference TRBV19 and TRBJ1-2): DGGITQSPKYLFRKEGQNVTLSCEQNLNHDAMYWYRQDPGQGLRLIYYSQIVNDFQKGDIAEGYSVSREKKESFPLTVTSAQKNPTAFYLCASSILAYDSVNYGYTFGSGTRLTVV.

This chain uses TRBV6-5 with TRBJ2-1, with D maybe TRBD2 (6 bases). The CDR3 contains 14 residues. Deletions cut 8 bases from V and 7 bases from J, with 18 bases between. Germline CDR1 is MNHEY and CDR2 is SVGAGI. The chain's CDR3 is CASSWGGAANEQFF. CDR3 coding DNA: TGTGCCAGCTCTTGGGGCGGGGCAGCAAATGAGCAGTTCTTC.

The sample holds many counts of this clonotype. This rearrangement joins TRBV6-2 or TRBV6-3 to TRBJ1-1; D gene ambiguous. The germline V gene has CDR1 MNHEY and CDR2 SVGEGT. V was trimmed by 7 bases and J by 1 base, leaving 13 bases between them. This CDR3 has 14 residues. CDR3 in DNA: TGTGCCAGCATCAACACCCAGCAGAACACTGAAGCTTTCTTT. The encoded protein is CASINTQQNTEAFF.

This chain uses TRBV20-1 with TRBJ2-7; TRBD1 agrees at 7 bases. Per germline, CDR1 DFQATT and CDR2 SNEGSKA (reference sequence). This CDR3 spans 15 amino acids. V gave up 1 base and J gave up 0 bases; unmatched junction bases: 6. The CDR3 spells CSARGGTASSYEQYF. CDR3 sequence (DNA): TGCAGTGCTAGAGGGGGGACAGCGAGCTCCTACGAGCAGTACTTC.